Each of the 8 T cell receptor beta chains below was sequenced from the same sample in a study of cytomegalovirus exposure and HLA in healthy donors (dated by TCRdb to about 2017). The receptor library was made with the immunoSEQ multiplex PCR assay. A mixture of 60 forward primers for TCR Vbeta segments and 13 reverse primers for TCR Jbeta segments was used in the multiplex PCR. TCRdb took over this immuneACCESS table, retaining in-frame rearrangements with V and J assigned. Such tables are incomplete; in checked studies, under half of the missing clones stem from an unresolved V gene, and the remainder is unexplained. The table for this sample lists approximately 130,000 clones; 60% to 75% of them were counted only once. About 2.7% of the sample is held by the ten biggest clonotypes. The sample was PBMCs. Receptor source: a woman aged 40 to 50 in good health and CMV-seropositive.

The rearrangement links TRBV13 to TRBJ1-2, with TRBD1 matching over 8 bases. J gave up 3 bases and V 5 bases, and 11 bases lay outside the gene matches. Germline V gene sequence: CDR1 PRHDT, CDR2 FYEKMQ (reference sequence). This CDR3 comprises 16 residues. CDR3 sequence: CASSRGPSDRDYGYTF. In nucleotides, the CDR3 is TGTGCCAGCAGCCGAGGCCCATCGGACAGGGACTATGGCTACACCTTC.

The J gene is TRBJ2-7, the V gene TRBV5-1, with TRBD1 matching 7 bases. The junction had 12 bases not matched to a gene; V was cut back by 4 bases and J by 5 bases. The CDR3 loop spans 15 amino acids. Germline V lookup: CDR1 SGHRS, CDR2 YFSETQ. The CDR3 loop reads CASSPRDRVRDEQYF. The CDR3 DNA sequence: TGCGCCAGCAGCCCTCGAGACAGGGTAAGGGACGAGCAGTACTTC.

This chain joins TRBV11-2 and TRBJ2-3; 13 positions match TRBD2. Germline V CDR1 and CDR2: SGHAT, FQNNGV. The CDR3 runs to 16 residues. V trimming: 4 bases; J trimming: 3 bases; junction bases outside the gene matches: 4. CDR3 in amino acids: CASSWGLAGLTDTQYF. The CDR3 DNA reads as TGTGCCAGCAGCTGGGGACTAGCGGGACTTACAGATACGCAGTATTTT.

This clone has only a few counts. The V gene is TRBV6-5, the J gene TRBJ1-5; D gene ambiguous. Trimming shortened V by 2 bases and J by 5 bases, and 13 bases separated the two germline ends. The CDR3 totals 15 residues. Germline V CDR1 and CDR2: MNHEY, SVGAGI. DNA for the CDR3: TGTGCCAGCAGTTACAGTCCGGAGTATCATCAGCCCCAGCATTTT. This codes for CASSYSPEYHQPQHF.

The gene calls are TRBV6-6 and TRBJ2-3; possibly TRBD2 for D (5 bases). Germline CDR1 MNHNY, CDR2 SVGAGI (reference sequence). This CDR3 spans 14 amino acids. The CDR3 DNA sequence: TGTGCAGGATCGACGGGGAGAGGGACAGATACGCAGTATTTT. This sequence encodes CAGSTGRGTDTQYF.

J is TRBJ1-2 and V is TRBV6-6; TRBD1 agrees at 9 bases. The junction had 5 bases not matched to a gene; V was cut back by 7 bases and J by 8 bases. The CDR3 covers 12 residues. Germline assignment: CDR1 MNHNY and CDR2 SVGAGI (reference sequence). The CDR3 DNA reads as TGTGCCAGCATGCGGGACAGGGAAGGCTACACCTTC. This encodes CASMRDREGYTF.

About this clone: The same CDR3 can be traced to other DNA sequences in this sample. The V call is TRBV5-4, the J call TRBJ1-6, with D hard to call. The germline V gene has CDR1 SGHNT and CDR2 YYREEE (reference sequence). V was clipped by 0 bases and J by 0 bases, with 10 bases between them. CDR3 length: 17 amino acids. The chain's CDR3 is CASSLVLQASYNSPLHF. The CDR3 DNA sequence: TGTGCCAGCAGCTTGGTACTGCAGGCCTCCTATAATTCACCCCTCCACTTT.

This chain connects TRBV5-1 to TRBJ2-1, with 7 bases aligning to TRBD2. CDR1 and CDR2 from the germline V gene are SGHRS and YFSETQ. This CDR3 spans 17 amino acids. The trim removed 0 bases at V and 7 bases at J, leaving 13 bases unmatched. This chain's CDR3 is CASSLAPRGVVGNEQFF. Written as DNA, the CDR3 is TGCGCCAGCAGCTTGGCCCCTCGGGGGGTTGTGGGGAATGAGCAGTTCTTC.